What follows are 12 T cell receptor beta chains derived from one specimen sequenced in a study of siplizumab effects on memory and regulatory T cells. This table comes from immunoSEQ multiplex PCR, and its TCRdb copy is limited to in-frame clones, with some not included. The repertoire holds 65,000 to 90,000 clones, with 85% to 95% as singletons. The sample was CD8+ T cells sorted from blood. These receptors all come from a human donor in good health.

The V call is TRBV19, the J call TRBJ2-1, with TRBD1 matching 7 bases. J gave up 3 bases and V 5 bases, and 1 base lay outside the gene matches. This CDR3 comprises 13 residues. The germline V gene encodes CDR1 LNHDA and CDR2 SQIVND (reference sequence). CDR3: CASSGDSYNEQFF. The CDR3 nucleotides read TGTGCCAGTAGTGGGGACAGCTACAATGAGCAGTTCTTC.

This rearrangement joins TRBV5-3 to TRBJ1-2, with 7 bases aligning to TRBD1. TRBV5-3 is an open reading frame, and its role is uncertain. This CDR3 spans 13 amino acids. The J segment lost 6 bases and the V segment lost 5 bases, leaving 7 bases of the junction unmatched. As DNA, the CDR3 is TGTGCCAGAAGACAACGACAGGGACATGGCTACACCTTC. Protein product: CARRQRQGHGYTF.

This chain links TRBV2 with TRBJ2-2; no firm D call. CDR1 and CDR2 from the germline V gene are SNHLY and FYNNEI. The CDR3 sequence is 12 residues long. Trimming shortened V by 11 bases and J by 3 bases, and 10 bases separated the two germline ends. In nucleotides, the CDR3 is TGTGCCCCTCTCCGGGACACCGGGGAGCTGTTTTTT. Translated: CAPLRDTGELFF.

The gene calls are TRBV27 and TRBJ2-1; D is perhaps TRBD1 (5 bases). There are 14 residues in the CDR3. Germline CDR1 and CDR2: MNHEY and SMNVEV (reference sequence). V gave up 2 bases and J gave up 6 bases, with 11 bases separating them. The CDR3 nucleotides read TGTGCCAGCAGTTTAACTACAGGCGGCAATGAGCAGTTCTTC. Its translation: CASSLTTGGNEQFF.

The genes are TRBV7-3 and TRBJ2-3; D call uncertain. CDR3 length equals 14 residues. V was cut by 5 bases and J by 0 bases, with 9 bases left in between. Per germline, CDR1 SGHTA and CDR2 FQGTGA. CDR3 sequence (DNA): TGTGCCAGCAGCCAAGGGATTAGCACAGATACGCAGTATTTT. Protein sequence: CASSQGISTDTQYF.

This chain joins TRBV4-3 and TRBJ2-1, with D hard to call. This CDR3 has 17 residues. Germline CDR1 and CDR2: LGHNA and YSLEER. The V end lost 0 bases, the J end lost 0 bases, and 12 bases lay between the germline ends. CDR3 DNA sequence: TGCGCCAGCAGCCAAGATATCCGAACAGACTCCTACAATGAGCAGTTCTTC. Its protein is CASSQDIRTDSYNEQFF.

The chain uses TRBV15 and TRBJ2-3; maybe TRBD2 (6 bases). Germline CDR1 reads LNHNV; CDR2 reads YYDKDF (reference sequence). V was cut by 1 base and J by 4 bases, with 12 bases left in between. There are 15 residues in the CDR3. CDR3 nucleotides: TGTGCCACCAGCAGAGTGGCTAGCGTAGCAGATACGCAGTATTTT. Its translation: CATSRVASVADTQYF.

The CDR3 loop is CASSAWGKETQYF. As DNA, the CDR3 is TGTGCCAGTAGCGCCTGGGGGAAAGAGACCCAGTACTTC. The chain employs TRBV19 and TRBJ2-5; the D call may be TRBD1 or TRBD2 (5 bases each). The CDR3 contains 13 residues. Per germline, CDR1 LNHDA and CDR2 SQIVND (reference sequence). Trimming left V 6 bases short and J 3 bases short, with 11 bases between.

This clone was seen a single time. This sequence joins TRBV4-1 and TRBJ2-3, with 15 bases fitting TRBD2. The V gene's germline CDR1 is MGHRA and CDR2 YSYEKL. The CDR3 is made up of 16 amino acids. The trim removed 3 bases at V and 6 bases at J, leaving 4 bases unmatched. The CDR3 DNA follows: TGCGCCAGCAGCCACTCCGGGACTAGCGGGGGGGATACGCAGTATTTT. Translated, it gives CASSHSGTSGGDTQYF.

The V call is TRBV19, the J call TRBJ2-1; D is uncertain. Germline CDR1 reads LNHDA; CDR2 reads SQIVND (reference sequence). Trimming removed 4 bases from V and 4 bases from J, with 5 bases in between. This CDR3 has 12 residues. CDR3 sequence reads: CASSSQYNEQFF. The CDR3 DNA follows: TGTGCCAGTAGTAGTCAGTACAATGAGCAGTTCTTC.

The chain is built from TRBV6-5 and TRBJ2-3; TRBD1 agrees at 8 bases. The CDR3 spans 15 residues. The germline V gene encodes CDR1 MNHEY and CDR2 SVGAGI. J lost 1 base, V lost 2 bases, and 2 bases had no gene match. CDR3 DNA sequence: TGTGCCAGCAGTTACCCGGGACAGGGCACAGATACGCAGTATTTT. It encodes CASSYPGQGTDTQYF.

The chain joins TRBV4-2 to TRBJ2-1; a possible D gene is TRBD2 (5 bases). CDR3 length equals 13 residues. The germline V gene encodes CDR1 LGHNA and CDR2 YNFKEQ. V lost 3 bases, J lost 7 bases, and 10 bases lay in between. CDR3 sequence reads: CASSHNSGNEQFF. The CDR3 coding sequence is TGTGCCAGCAGCCATAACAGCGGTAATGAGCAGTTCTTC.